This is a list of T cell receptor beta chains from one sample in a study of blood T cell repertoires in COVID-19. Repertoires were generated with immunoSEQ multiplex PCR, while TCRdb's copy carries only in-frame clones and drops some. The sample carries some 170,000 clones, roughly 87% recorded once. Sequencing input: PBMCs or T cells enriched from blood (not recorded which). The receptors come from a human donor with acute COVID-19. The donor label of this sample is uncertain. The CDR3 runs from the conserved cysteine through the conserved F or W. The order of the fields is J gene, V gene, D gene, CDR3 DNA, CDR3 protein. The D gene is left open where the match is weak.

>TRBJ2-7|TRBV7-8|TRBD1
TGTGCCAGCAGCCCAACCGGGACAGGGGCGTACGAGCAGTACTTC
CASSPTGTGAYEQYF
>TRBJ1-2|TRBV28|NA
TGTGCCAGCAGTTTATACGATTCTCTCTCCGGCGGCGGCTACACCTTC
CASSLYDSLSGGGYTF
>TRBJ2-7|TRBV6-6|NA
TGTGCCAGCAGTTACGGCGACAGAACCCCCTACGAGCAGTACTTC
CASSYGDRTPYEQYF
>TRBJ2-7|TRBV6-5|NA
TGTGCCAGCAGAGGGAGGAACCTCCCCTACGAGCAGTACTTC
CASRGRNLPYEQYF
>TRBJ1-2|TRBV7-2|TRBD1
TGTGCCAGCAGCTTAGGGACAGGGAACGGCTACACCTTC
CASSLGTGNGYTF
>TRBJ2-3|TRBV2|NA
TGTGCCAGCAGTCCGGGGGACACAGATACGCAGTATTTT
CASSPGDTDTQYF
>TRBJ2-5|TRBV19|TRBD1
TGTGCCAGTATCGGCAGGGGGCAGGAGACCCAGTACTTC
CASIGRGQETQYF
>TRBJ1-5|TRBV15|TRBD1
TGTGCCATGCACCCGGGACAGAAAGGTCAGCCCCAGCATTTT
CAMHPGQKGQPQHF
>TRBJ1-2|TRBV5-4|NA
TGTGCCAGCAGCGTGTCCGAGGCCGCGTATGGCTACACCTTC
CASSVSEAAYGYTF
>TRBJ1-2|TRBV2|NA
TGTGCCAGCAGTGAGTCCAGGCAGGCGCGTGGCTACACCTTC
CASSESRQARGYTF